This T cell receptor beta chain appears in the sequencing data of a study of blood T cell repertoires in COVID-19. Study at large: Some COVID-19 samples were acute and others convalescent; all came from the United States, Italy and Spain. PBMCs, B-cell-depleted T cells, or T cells were the source of the cDNA or gDNA that made up the material.

The authors' processing: Counts of nucleated cells, estimated from reference gene primer amplification, were obtained. Here immunoSEQ multiplex PCR was the method, and the copy in TCRdb shows in-frame clones only, minus some. That table supplies the V and J calls and clone size; D and trimming were determined from the DNA. Here the sample spans about 280,000 clones, 70% to 90% being singletons. With 3 bases clipped from V and 4 bases from J, the junction kept 6 bases outside the gene matches. This CDR3 region has 16 residues. Germline V lookup: CDR1 SGHTA, CDR2 FQGTGA. Sequenced: peripheral blood. The source is a man over 45 with active or convalescent COVID-19. The chain recombines TRBV7-3 with TRBJ2-6, with 7 nucleotides matching TRBD1. The DNA for the CDR3 is TGTGCCAGCAGCTTGACAGGGCCGGTAGGGGCCAACGTCCTGACTTTC. It is translated as CASSLTGPVGANVLTF.